The 13 T cell receptor beta chains given below trace back to one sample, sequenced in a study of T-cell reconstitution after alpha-beta-depleted transplantation in children. A library of TCRbeta sequences, prepared with unique molecular identifiers, was generated. A single record per CDR3 protein comes from TCRdb applying MiXCR to the PCR reads. The sample lists hundreds of thousands of distinct CDR3 sequences, about 11% occurring once. The material was PBMCs, obtained before TCRalphabeta/CD19-depleted stem cell transplant. These receptors all stem from a child aged 2 to 10 with inherited bone marrow failure, due to receive a stem cell transplant.

This clonotype occurred many times. V usage is TRBV29-1 and J usage is TRBJ1-5; a possible D gene is TRBD1 (5 bases). The length of the CDR3 is 13 residues. V gave up 7 bases and J gave up 7 bases, with 17 bases separating them. Germline values: CDR1 SQVTM, CDR2 ANQGSEA. The CDR3 here is CSATIGAGQPQHF. CDR3 in DNA: TGCAGCGCCACGATAGGGGCTGGGCAGCCCCAGCATTTT.

This clonotype has ten or more counts. The V gene is TRBV20-1, the J gene TRBJ2-3; D is uncertain. The CDR3 spans 15 residues. V lost 4 bases and J 2 bases, leaving 16 bases between the germline ends. Per the germline V gene, CDR1 is DFQATT and CDR2 is SNEGSKA (reference sequence). CDR3 sequence reads: CSAIVRGDNTDTQYF. CDR3 DNA: TGCAGTGCTATAGTCCGTGGTGATAACACAGATACGCAGTATTTT.

Notes on this clonotype: Being one base from a much bigger clone, this may be a read error. The J gene is TRBJ2-3, the V gene TRBV27, with D perhaps matching TRBD2 (6 bases). V shed 3 bases and J shed 4 bases, with 11 bases lying between them. Per germline, CDR1 MNHEY and CDR2 SMNVEV (reference sequence). The CDR3 sequence is 14 residues long. CDR3 DNA: TGTGCCAGCAGTTTGACTAGGTGCCCAGATACGCAGTATTTT. Encoded protein: CASSLTRCPDTQYF.

This clonotype was seen ten or more times. The rearrangement joins TRBV4-3 to TRBJ2-1, with 11 bases identical to TRBD2. After removal of 3 bases from V and 6 bases from J, the junction contained 7 bases not matched to a gene. CDR3 length: 16 amino acids. In germline, CDR1 is LGHNA, CDR2 YSLEER. The CDR3 loop is CASSHERLAGFNEQFF. The CDR3 DNA follows: TGCGCCAGCAGCCATGAAAGACTAGCGGGATTCAATGAGCAGTTCTTC.

Concerning this clonotype: A much larger clone lies a single base off, so this may be a read error. This chain uses TRBV7-2 with TRBJ2-3; 10 bases fit TRBD2. There are 14 residues in the CDR3. Germline V gene sequence: CDR1 SGHTA, CDR2 FQGNSA. CDR3 sequence reads: CAGSYASGGDTQYF. The CDR3 DNA reads as TGTGCCGGCAGCTATGCTAGCGGGGGAGATACGCAGTATTTT.

This clonotype was counted at least ten times. V usage is TRBV28 and J usage is TRBJ2-3; 13 bases are shared with TRBD2. The CDR3 is made up of 16 amino acids. Germline CDR1 is MDHEN and CDR2 is SYDVKM. Trimming at V came to 6 bases and at J to 10 bases, leaving 13 bases not matched to a gene. In nucleotides, the CDR3 is TGTGCCAGCAGGCCCGGACTAGCGGGAGAACAGCGTGCGCAGTATTTT. Translating gives CASRPGLAGEQRAQYF.

This clonotype was detected ten times or more. J is TRBJ1-5 and V is TRBV28; a weak D match, TRBD1 (5 bases). Germline V lookup: CDR1 MDHEN, CDR2 SYDVKM. Trimming left V 2 bases short and J 3 bases short, with 14 bases between. The CDR3 is made up of 16 amino acids. In DNA form, the CDR3 reads TGTGCCAGCAGTTTACTAGGGGACCTCCTCAATCAGCCCCAGCATTTT. Its protein product is CASSLLGDLLNQPQHF.

This clonotype has at least ten counts. The chain employs TRBV27 and TRBJ2-3; D might be TRBD1 or TRBD2, each matching 5 bases. CDR1 and CDR2 (germline): MNHEY, SMNVEV (reference sequence). V gave up 5 bases and J gave up 5 bases, with 14 bases separating them. The CDR3 sequence is 14 residues long. The CDR3, as DNA: TGTGCCAGCAGTCCCCGACAGAGGGGAGATACGCAGTATTTT. It encodes CASSPRQRGDTQYF.

Remarks on this clonotype: A read error may be the cause here, since a much bigger clone is one base away. V and J are TRBV9 and TRBJ2-1; the D gene is possibly TRBD2 (6 bases). Germline CDR1 reads SGDLS; CDR2 reads YYNGEE. The CDR3 runs 15 residues. V lost 0 bases and J lost 6, with 13 bases in between. The DNA for the CDR3 is TGTGCCAGCAGCGTAGACATCGGGAGCATCAATGAGCAGTTCTTC. Its protein product is CASSVDIGSINEQFF.

As regards this clonotype: Germline and junction disagree at one end, which may indicate a read error. The V gene is TRBV7-2, the J gene TRBJ2-2; 10 nucleotides line up with TRBD2. This CDR3 has 15 residues. The V gene's germline CDR1 is SGHTA and CDR2 FQGNSA. The CDR3 here is CASTLGLAATGELFF. CDR3 nucleotide sequence: TGTGCCAGCACCTTAGGACTAGCGGCCACCGGGGAGCTGTTTTTT. Filled out from reference TRBV7-2 and TRBJ2-2, the complete variable domain reads GAGVSQSPSNKVTEKGKDVELRCDPISGHTALYWYRQSLGQGLEFLIYFQGNSAPDKSGLPSDRFSAERTGGSVSTLTIQRTQQEDSAVYLCASTLGLAATGELFFGEGSRLTVL.

This clonotype was seen at least ten times. The chain uses TRBV7-2 and TRBJ2-2, with TRBD1 identical over 11 bases. The trim removed 5 bases at V and 8 bases at J, leaving 10 bases unmatched. The CDR3 consists of 16 residues. Germline V gene lookup returns CDR1 SGHTA and CDR2 FQGNSA. The DNA for the CDR3 is TGTGCCAGCAGCCCGCCGGGACAGGGGGTTTCTGGGGAGCTGTTTTTT. It translates to CASSPPGQGVSGELFF.

This clonotype was seen repeatedly, ten times or more. This CDR3 reads CASSLSGTEQFF. CDR3 DNA sequence: TGCGCCAGCAGCCTGAGCGGCACGGAGCAGTTCTTC. The chain has TRBV5-1 and TRBJ2-1, with D perhaps matching TRBD2 (5 bases). The ends were cut back, 4 bases at V and 10 bases at J, with 12 bases in the middle. This CDR3 is 12 amino acids long. Germline V gene data show CDR1 as SGHRS and CDR2 as YFSETQ.

This clonotype was found many times. The V gene is TRBV9, the J gene TRBJ2-1; TRBD2 matches at 12 bases. The CDR3 extends over 16 amino acids. The V gene end was trimmed by 3 bases and the J gene end by 6 bases; junction bases not matched to a gene: 7. Germline V gene data show CDR1 as SGDLS and CDR2 as YYNGEE. Here the CDR3 reads CASSERGTSGSNEQFF. As DNA, the CDR3 is TGTGCCAGCAGCGAACGCGGGACTAGCGGGTCCAATGAGCAGTTCTTC. The full variable domain, rest sourced from reference TRBV9 and TRBJ2-1, is DSGVTQTPKHLITATGQRVTLRCSPRSGDLSVYWYQQSLDQGLQFLIQYYNGEERAKGNILERFSAQQFPDLHSELNLSSLELGDSALYFCASSERGTSGSNEQFFGPGTRLTVL.